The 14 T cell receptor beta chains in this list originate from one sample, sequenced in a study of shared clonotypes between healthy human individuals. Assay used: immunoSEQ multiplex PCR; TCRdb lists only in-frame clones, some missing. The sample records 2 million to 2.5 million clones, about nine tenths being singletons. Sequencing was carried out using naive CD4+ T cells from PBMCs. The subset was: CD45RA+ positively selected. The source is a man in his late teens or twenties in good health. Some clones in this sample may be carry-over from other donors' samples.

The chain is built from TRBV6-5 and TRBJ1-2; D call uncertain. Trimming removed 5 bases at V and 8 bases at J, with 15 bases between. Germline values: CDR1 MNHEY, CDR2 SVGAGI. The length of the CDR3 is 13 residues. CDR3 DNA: TGTGCCAGCAGTCCTGGACCGCTCTTCGGCTACACCTTC. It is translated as CASSPGPLFGYTF.

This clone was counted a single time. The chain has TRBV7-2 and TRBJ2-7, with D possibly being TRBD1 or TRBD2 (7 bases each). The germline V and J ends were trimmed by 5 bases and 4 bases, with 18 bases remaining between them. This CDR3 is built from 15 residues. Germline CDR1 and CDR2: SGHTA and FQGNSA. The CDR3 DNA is TGTGCCAGCAGCCCGCAGGGGGGGCGGTGGTACGAGCAGTACTTC. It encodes CASSPQGGRWYEQYF.

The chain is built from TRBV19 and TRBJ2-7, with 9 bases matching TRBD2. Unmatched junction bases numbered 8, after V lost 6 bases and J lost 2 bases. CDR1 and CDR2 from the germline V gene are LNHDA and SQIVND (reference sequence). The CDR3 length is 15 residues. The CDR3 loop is CASRQGAGGPYEQYF. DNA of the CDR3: TGTGCCAGTAGACAAGGGGCGGGAGGGCCCTACGAGCAGTACTTC.

CDR3 in amino acids: CASSEVGGMSNQPQHF. The CDR3 nucleotides are TGTGCCAGCAGCGAAGTTGGGGGCATGAGCAATCAGCCCCAGCATTTT. V gene TRBV7-2 combines with J gene TRBJ1-5, with D maybe TRBD1 (6 bases). The germline gives CDR1 SGHTA, CDR2 FQGNSA. This CDR3 is built from 16 residues. Trimming removed 5 bases from V and 1 base from J, with 15 bases in between.

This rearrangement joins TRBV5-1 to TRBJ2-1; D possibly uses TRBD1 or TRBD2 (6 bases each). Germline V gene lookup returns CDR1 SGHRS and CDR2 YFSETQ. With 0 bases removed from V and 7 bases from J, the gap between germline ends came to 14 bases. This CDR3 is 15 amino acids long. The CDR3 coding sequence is TGCGCCAGCAGCTTGGAGGGGGGCAAGTTGAATGAGCAGTTCTTC. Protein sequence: CASSLEGGKLNEQFF.

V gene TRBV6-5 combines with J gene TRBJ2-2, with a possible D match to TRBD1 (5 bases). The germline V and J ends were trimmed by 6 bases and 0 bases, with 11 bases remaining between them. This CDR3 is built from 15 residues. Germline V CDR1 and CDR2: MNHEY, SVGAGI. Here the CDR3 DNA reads TGTGCCAGCAGGAGGACAATGACGAACACCGGGGAGCTGTTTTTT. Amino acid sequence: CASRRTMTNTGELFF.

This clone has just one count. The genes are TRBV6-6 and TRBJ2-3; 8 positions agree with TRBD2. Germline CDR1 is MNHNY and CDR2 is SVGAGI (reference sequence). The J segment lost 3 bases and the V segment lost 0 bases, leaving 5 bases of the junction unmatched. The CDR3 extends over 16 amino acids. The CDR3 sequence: CASSYSQGLETDTQYF. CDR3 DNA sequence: TGTGCCAGCAGTTACTCCCAGGGACTAGAGACAGATACGCAGTATTTT.

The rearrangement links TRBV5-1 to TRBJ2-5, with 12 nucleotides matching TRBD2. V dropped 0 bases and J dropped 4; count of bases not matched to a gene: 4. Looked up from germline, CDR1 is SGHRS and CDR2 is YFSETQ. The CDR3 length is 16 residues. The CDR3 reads CASSLGTSGKAETQYF. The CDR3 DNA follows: TGCGCCAGCAGCTTGGGGACTAGCGGGAAGGCAGAGACCCAGTACTTC.

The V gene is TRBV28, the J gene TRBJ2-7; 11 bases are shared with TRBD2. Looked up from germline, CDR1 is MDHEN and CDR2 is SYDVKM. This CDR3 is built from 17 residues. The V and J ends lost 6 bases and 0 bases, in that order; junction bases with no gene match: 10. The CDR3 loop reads CASRGSGRGFSSYEQYF. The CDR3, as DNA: TGTGCCAGCAGGGGTAGCGGGAGGGGCTTTAGCTCCTACGAGCAGTACTTC.

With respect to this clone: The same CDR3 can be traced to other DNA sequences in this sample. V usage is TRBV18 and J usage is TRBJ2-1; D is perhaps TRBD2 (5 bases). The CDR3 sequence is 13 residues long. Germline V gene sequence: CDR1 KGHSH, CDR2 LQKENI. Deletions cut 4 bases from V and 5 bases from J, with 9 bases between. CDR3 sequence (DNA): TGTGCCAGCTCACTAGGACTCGACAATGAGCAGTTCTTC. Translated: CASSLGLDNEQFF. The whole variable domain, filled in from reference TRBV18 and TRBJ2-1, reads NAGVMQNPRHLVRRRGQEARLRCSPMKGHSHVYWYRQLPEEGLKFMVYLQKENIIDESGMPKERFSAEFPKEGPSILRIQQVVRGDSAAYFCASSLGLDNEQFFGPGTRLTVL.

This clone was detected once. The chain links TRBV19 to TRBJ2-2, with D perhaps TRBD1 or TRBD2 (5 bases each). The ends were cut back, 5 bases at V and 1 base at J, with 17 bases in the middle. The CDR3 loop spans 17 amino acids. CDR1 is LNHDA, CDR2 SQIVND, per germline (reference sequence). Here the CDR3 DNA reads TGTGCCAGTAGTCTCGGGACGCTCCTTGTGAACACCGGGGAGCTGTTTTTT. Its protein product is CASSLGTLLVNTGELFF.

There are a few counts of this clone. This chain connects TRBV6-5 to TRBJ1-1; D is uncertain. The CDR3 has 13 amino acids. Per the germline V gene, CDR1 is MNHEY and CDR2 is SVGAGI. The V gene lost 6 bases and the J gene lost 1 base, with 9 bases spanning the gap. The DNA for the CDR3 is TGTGCCAGCAGCCGCCCAGCGAACACTGAAGCTTTCTTT. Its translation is CASSRPANTEAFF.

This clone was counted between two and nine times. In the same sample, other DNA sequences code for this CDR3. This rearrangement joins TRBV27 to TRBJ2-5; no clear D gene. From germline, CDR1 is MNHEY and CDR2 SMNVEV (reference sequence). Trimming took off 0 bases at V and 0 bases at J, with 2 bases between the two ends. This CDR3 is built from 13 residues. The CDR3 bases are TGTGCCAGCAGTTTATCGTACCAAGAGACCCAGTACTTC. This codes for CASSLSYQETQYF.

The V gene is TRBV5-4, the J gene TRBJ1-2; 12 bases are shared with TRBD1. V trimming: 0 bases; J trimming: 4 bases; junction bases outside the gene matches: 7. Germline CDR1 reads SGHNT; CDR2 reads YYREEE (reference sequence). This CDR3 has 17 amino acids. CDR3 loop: CASSLGRDRGQGYGYTF. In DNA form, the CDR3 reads TGTGCCAGCAGCTTGGGGAGGGACAGGGGGCAAGGCTATGGCTACACCTTC.